Shown below are 28 T cell receptor beta chains from a single sample sequenced in a study of metastatic and nonmetastatic thyroid tumors. TCRdb re-called the PCR reads via MiXCR. The sample has some 86,000 clones; around 12% are singletons. Nobody among the patients had been given any treatment before thyroid surgery. Sample: tumor tissue. The receptors were sampled from a female donor with papillary thyroid cancer or a benign thyroid nodule (not recorded which). Some clones in this sample may be carry-over from other donors' samples.

This clone was seen repeatedly, ten times or more. The chain has TRBV18 and TRBJ1-5; D is possibly TRBD1 (6 bases). The CDR3 consists of 13 residues. CDR1 is KGHSH and CDR2 is LQKENI in the germline V gene. V was pared by 2 bases and J by 4 bases, with 6 bases between. In DNA, the CDR3 is TGTGCCAGCTCACCAGACAGGAATCAGCCCCAGCATTTT. It codes for CASSPDRNQPQHF.

This clone was detected ten times or more. The CDR3 region is CASSDLLPGGPNEQFF. In DNA, the CDR3 is TGCGCCAGCAGCGACCTACTTCCCGGGGGGCCTAATGAGCAGTTCTTC. The rearrangement joins TRBV5-1 to TRBJ2-1, with a weak D call TRBD2 (7 bases). V was trimmed by 4 bases and J by 7 bases, leaving 21 bases between them. This CDR3 has 16 residues. CDR1 and CDR2 (germline): SGHRS, YFSETQ. The whole variable domain, filled in from reference TRBV5-1 and TRBJ2-1, reads KAGVTQTPRYLIKTRGQQVTLSCSPISGHRSVSWYQQTPGQGLQFLFEYFSETQRNKGNFPGRFSGRQFSNSRSEMNVSTLELGDSALYLCASSDLLPGGPNEQFFGPGTRLTVL.

This clone showed up many times. The chain carries TRBV10-3 and TRBJ1-2; the D gene is possibly TRBD1 (5 bases). CDR1 ENHRY and CDR2 SYGVKD come from the germline V gene. The V and J ends lost 4 bases and 6 bases respectively, with 12 bases between them. The CDR3 has 13 residues. CDR3 amino acids: CAISVSGVHGYTF. Written as DNA, the CDR3 is TGTGCCATCAGTGTTTCGGGGGTGCATGGCTACACCTTC.

In its sample, this clone was seen many times. The sample holds other DNA sequences that translate to the same CDR3. This rearrangement joins TRBV20-1 to TRBJ2-5, with TRBD2 identical over 7 bases. The end of the DNA fits TRBJ2-3 better, so the J call may be wrong. The CDR3 runs to 12 residues. Looked up from germline, CDR1 is DFQATT and CDR2 is SNEGSKA (reference sequence). CDR3 amino acids: CSVGEAGETQYF. DNA for the CDR3: TGCAGTGTCGGGGAGGCGGGAGAGACCCAGTATTTT.

To note about this clone: With a much larger clone just one base away, this may be a read error. Within the sample, other DNA sequences also encode this same CDR3. The chain couples TRBV5-1 to TRBJ2-7, with D uncertain. V shed 2 bases and J shed 3 bases, with 9 bases lying between them. Germline-derived CDR1 and CDR2 are SGHRS and YFSETQ. The CDR3 extends over 13 amino acids. As DNA, the CDR3 is TGCGCCAGCAGCTTAAGTGAGGACTACGAGCAGTACTTC. This codes for CASSLSEDYEQYF. Combining the CDR3 with reference TRBV5-1 and TRBJ2-7 gives the whole variable domain KAGVTQTPRYLIKTRGQQVTLSCSPISGHRSVSWYQQTPGQGLQFLFEYFSETQRNKGNFPGRFSGRQFSNSRSEMNVSTLELGDSALYLCASSLSEDYEQYFGPGTRLTVT.

Of note for this clone: It may be a read error: a sequence one base away is much more abundant. The V call is TRBV6-2 or TRBV6-3, the J call TRBJ2-1, with 13 nucleotides matching TRBD2. Per the germline V gene, CDR1 is MNHEY and CDR2 is SVGEGT. The CDR3 is 14 residues long. The DNA of the CDR3 is TGTGCCAGCAACGGACTAGCGGGAGCAGGGGAGCGGTTCTTC. Translation gives CASNGLAGAGERFF.

The table lists this clone with many counts. This chain uses TRBV2 with TRBJ2-7; TRBD2 might be the D (6 bases). V was trimmed by 3 bases and J by 2 bases, leaving 11 bases between them. This CDR3 region has 14 residues. Germline loops: CDR1 SNHLY, CDR2 FYNNEI. CDR3 in DNA: TGTGCCAGCAGTGAGAGGGAGGTAACCTACGAGCAGTACTTC. Protein product: CASSEREVTYEQYF.

This clone appeared many times. The chain carries TRBV12-5 and TRBJ2-7; 10 bases match TRBD1. Trimming at V came to 1 base and at J to 5 bases, leaving 8 bases not matched to a gene. The CDR3 is 16 amino acids. Germline values: CDR1 LGHNT, CDR2 FRNRAP. The CDR3 coding sequence is TGTGCTAGTGGTTTGGCATGGGACAGGGGAGCAGACGAGCAGTACTTC. Translating it yields CASGLAWDRGADEQYF.

This clone has more than one count but fewer than ten. J is TRBJ2-3 and V is TRBV5-4, with 9 bases that match TRBD2. Germline V CDR1 and CDR2: SGHNT, YYREEE (reference sequence). Unmatched junction bases numbered 7, after V lost 2 bases and J lost 3 bases. CDR3 length: 16 residues. The CDR3 protein is CASSLGSGSMTDTQYF. Written as DNA, the CDR3 is TGTGCCAGCAGCTTAGGTAGCGGGAGTATGACAGATACGCAGTATTTT.

This chain joins TRBV24-1 and TRBJ2-3; 7 bases align to TRBD1. The CDR3 is 18 residues long. The J segment lost 0 bases and the V segment lost 9 bases, leaving 17 bases of the junction unmatched. CDR1 is KGHDR and CDR2 is SFDVKD in the germline V gene. The CDR3 is CATAPGQSSSSSTDTQYF. The CDR3 DNA is TGTGCCACCGCACCGGGACAGAGTTCCTCTTCTAGCACAGATACGCAGTATTTT.

The table lists this clone with many counts. This sequence joins TRBV6-1 and TRBJ2-1, with D tentatively TRBD1 or TRBD2 (7 bases each). Germline CDR1 reads MNHNS; CDR2 reads SASEGT. V was pared by 8 bases and J by 4 bases, with 21 bases between. CDR3 length: 16 amino acids. Here the CDR3 DNA reads TGTGCCAGCTCGCAAGGGGGCGGGGGCCGATACAATGAGCAGTTCTTC. Its translation is CASSQGGGGRYNEQFF.

This clone appeared a few times. A much bigger clone sits one base away, suggesting this may be a read error. Other DNA sequences of this sample code for an identical CDR3. The V and J genes are TRBV5-1 and TRBJ1-1; D gene uncertain. Germline V gives CDR1 SGHRS, CDR2 YFSETQ. This CDR3 region has 15 residues. Trimming pared 4 bases from V and 5 bases from J, leaving 18 bases between. The CDR3 protein is CASSPRHLGGTEAFF. CDR3 sequence (DNA): TGCGCCAGCAGCCCCCGGCACCTCGGTGGGACTGAAGCTTTCTTT. Full variable domain (rest looked up from reference TRBV5-1 and TRBJ1-1): KAGVTQTPRYLIKTRGQQVTLSCSPISGHRSVSWYQQTPGQGLQFLFEYFSETQRNKGNFPGRFSGRQFSNSRSEMNVSTLELGDSALYLCASSPRHLGGTEAFFGQGTRLTVV.

This clone came up many times. In the same sample, other DNA sequences code for this CDR3. V usage is TRBV6-1 and J usage is TRBJ1-3; 9 bases agree with TRBD1. The V gene end was trimmed by 6 bases and the J gene end by 4 bases; junction bases not matched to a gene: 10. The CDR3 loop spans 16 amino acids. CDR1 MNHNS and CDR2 SASEGT come from the germline V gene. Here the CDR3 DNA reads TGTGCCAGCAGGCCGGGACAGGGTGTGACCGGAAACACCATATATTTT. It codes for CASRPGQGVTGNTIYF.

This clone was observed many times. The chain recombines TRBV9 with TRBJ1-2; D might be TRBD1 (6 bases). CDR1 SGDLS and CDR2 YYNGEE come from the germline V gene. Trimming left V 3 bases short and J 7 bases short, with 22 bases between. The CDR3 is made up of 16 amino acids. The CDR3 spells CASSESTGIREGGYTF. CDR3 bases: TGTGCCAGCAGCGAGAGTACAGGGATCCGGGAAGGTGGCTACACCTTC.

In the case of this clone: This may be a read error, as it is one base from a much larger clone. Other DNA sequences in this sample translate to the same CDR3. The chain employs TRBV6-1 and TRBJ2-3; D gene uncertain. Germline V CDR1 and CDR2: MNHNS, SASEGT. Between the trimmed V and J ends, which lost 9 bases and 5 bases, there was a span of 15 bases. This CDR3 spans 13 amino acids. The CDR3 is CASTLTALDTQYF. CDR3 coding DNA: TGTGCCAGTACCCTTACCGCCTTAGATACGCAGTATTTT.

Within the sample, this clone is medium-sized. The rearrangement uses TRBV2 and TRBJ2-7; D possibly uses TRBD1 or TRBD2 (5 bases each). V lost 7 bases and J 5 bases, leaving 15 bases between the germline ends. This CDR3 contains 13 residues. CDR1 SNHLY and CDR2 FYNNEI come from the germline V gene. CDR3 in DNA: TGTGCCAGCAAACGTCATGGGGGTCACGAGCAGTACTTC. Protein product: CASKRHGGHEQYF. The variable domain in full, with the rest retrieved from reference TRBV2 and TRBJ2-7, is EPEVTQTPSHQVTQMGQEVILRCVPISNHLYFYWYRQILGQKVEFLVSFYNNEISEKSEIFDDQFSVERPDGSNFTLKIRSTKLEDSAMYFCASKRHGGHEQYFGPGTRLTVT.

This clone was seen at least ten times. This sequence joins TRBV5-6 and TRBJ2-7; 10 bases are a match to TRBD1. Trimming cost V 0 bases and J 1 base; bases outside gene matches: 13. The CDR3 totals 19 residues. In germline, CDR1 is SGHDT, CDR2 YYEEEE. CDR3 nucleotides: TGTGCCAGCAGCTTGGTCCGTGAGATCGGGACAGGGGTGTCCTACGAGCAGTACTTC. It translates to CASSLVREIGTGVSYEQYF.

The sample holds many counts of this clone. The chain carries TRBV20-1 and TRBJ1-1; TRBD1 agrees at 9 bases. With 6 bases clipped from V and 5 bases from J, the junction kept 4 bases outside the gene matches. CDR1 is DFQATT and CDR2 is SNEGSKA in the germline V gene (reference sequence). The CDR3 contains 12 residues. CDR3 sequence (DNA): TGCAGTGCCGAGACAGGGGGAACTGAAGCTTTCTTT. As protein: CSAETGGTEAFF.

The V call is TRBV5-1, the J call TRBJ1-2; possible D gene TRBD1, 5 bases. The CDR3 length is 14 residues. Trimming pared 4 bases from V and 7 bases from J, leaving 17 bases between. The V gene's germline CDR1 is SGHRS and CDR2 YFSETQ. The chain's CDR3 is CASSPDGGVFGYTF. Here the CDR3 DNA reads TGCGCCAGCAGCCCCGATGGGGGTGTCTTTGGCTACACCTTC.

In this sample, this clone turned up many times. The chain recombines TRBV6-1 with TRBJ1-3; unclear D gene. The V end lost 6 bases, the J end lost 0 bases, and 6 bases lay between the germline ends. CDR3 length equals 13 residues. CDR1 and CDR2 (germline): MNHNS, SASEGT. CDR3 sequence: CASRESSGNTIYF. The DNA of the CDR3 is TGTGCCAGCAGGGAGTCCTCTGGAAACACCATATATTTT.

For this clone: This may be a read error: a much more frequent sequence differs by one nucleotide. J is TRBJ2-3 and V is TRBV11-2, with a tentative D call TRBD1 (6 bases). The CDR3 is made up of 15 amino acids. V gave up 9 bases and J gave up 2 bases, with 18 bases separating them. Germline loops: CDR1 SGHAT, CDR2 FQNNGV. The CDR3 here is CASRRTGHHTDTQYF. CDR3 sequence (DNA): TGTGCCAGTAGACGAACGGGACACCACACAGATACGCAGTATTTT.

This clone counts as large (0.1 to 1%). V gene TRBV6-2 or TRBV6-3 combines with J gene TRBJ2-7, with 7 bases aligning to TRBD2. The CDR3 is 15 residues long. The V gene end was trimmed by 0 bases and the J gene end by 8 bases; junction bases not matched to a gene: 10. CDR1 and CDR2 (germline): MNHEY, SVGEGT. Written as DNA, the CDR3 is TGTGCCAGCAGTTACTCGGGCGGGAGCCTTAACAAGCAGTACTTC. Translated: CASSYSGGSLNKQYF.

The table lists this clone with a count of one. It may be a read error: a sequence one base away is much more abundant. The same CDR3 also results from other DNA sequences found in this sample. The chain combines TRBV29-1 with TRBJ1-1, with TRBD1 matching over 8 bases. The CDR3 length is 13 residues. The germline CDR1 and CDR2 sequences are SQVTM and ANQGSEA. The CDR3 DNA reads TGCAGCGTTGGGGACAGGATGAACACTGAAGCATTCTTT. Its translation: CSVGDRMNTEAFF.

This clone was seen at least ten times. This chain uses TRBV10-3 with TRBJ2-7, with 7 bases identical to TRBD2. The V and J ends lost 10 bases and 4 bases, in that order; junction bases with no gene match: 13. Germline assignment: CDR1 ENHRY and CDR2 SYGVKD. The CDR3 runs 14 residues. This chain's CDR3 is CATSLTAGVYEQYF. The CDR3 DNA sequence: TGTGCCACATCCTTAACCGCGGGAGTTTACGAGCAGTACTTC.

At least ten counts were recorded for this clone. The genes are TRBV5-1 and TRBJ1-2; 9 bases map to TRBD1. Per germline, CDR1 SGHRS and CDR2 YFSETQ. The CDR3 runs to 14 residues. The ends lost 3 bases at V and 8 bases at J; junction bases unmatched: 8. This chain's CDR3 is CASSSKRDRDGYTF. The CDR3 DNA reads TGCGCCAGCAGCTCTAAACGGGACAGGGACGGCTACACCTTC.

At least ten counts were recorded for this clone. The chain links TRBV5-1 to TRBJ1-3, with D maybe TRBD1 (6 bases). This CDR3 has 14 amino acids. CDR1 and CDR2 (germline): SGHRS, YFSETQ. Trimming stripped 3 bases from V and 3 bases from J, with 10 bases between. DNA for the CDR3: TGCGCCAGCAGCTACGCAGGGGATGGAAACACCATATATTTT. Protein: CASSYAGDGNTIYF. Looking up the rest from reference TRBV5-1 and TRBJ1-3 gives the full variable domain: KAGVTQTPRYLIKTRGQQVTLSCSPISGHRSVSWYQQTPGQGLQFLFEYFSETQRNKGNFPGRFSGRQFSNSRSEMNVSTLELGDSALYLCASSYAGDGNTIYFGEGSWLTVV.

This chain connects TRBV7-9 to TRBJ1-1; D is unclear. The germline V and J ends were trimmed by 5 bases and 10 bases, with 17 bases remaining between them. Germline CDR1 and CDR2: SEHNR and FQNEAQ (reference sequence). This CDR3 comprises 13 residues. The CDR3 DNA reads TGTGCCAGCAGCCCCCGGGCCCCCCTTTCAGCTTTCTTT. Protein: CASSPRAPLSAFF.

A remark on this clone: This may stem from a read error, because a much larger clone lies one nucleotide away. The chain recombines TRBV5-1 with TRBJ2-6; TRBD1 agrees at 7 bases. The CDR3 runs 18 residues. Looked up from germline, CDR1 is SGHRS and CDR2 is YFSETQ. Written as DNA, the CDR3 is TGCGCCAGCAGCTACTCGACAGGGAGTCCCTCTGGGACCAACGTCCTGACTTTC. Its translation is CASSYSTGSPSGTNVLTF.